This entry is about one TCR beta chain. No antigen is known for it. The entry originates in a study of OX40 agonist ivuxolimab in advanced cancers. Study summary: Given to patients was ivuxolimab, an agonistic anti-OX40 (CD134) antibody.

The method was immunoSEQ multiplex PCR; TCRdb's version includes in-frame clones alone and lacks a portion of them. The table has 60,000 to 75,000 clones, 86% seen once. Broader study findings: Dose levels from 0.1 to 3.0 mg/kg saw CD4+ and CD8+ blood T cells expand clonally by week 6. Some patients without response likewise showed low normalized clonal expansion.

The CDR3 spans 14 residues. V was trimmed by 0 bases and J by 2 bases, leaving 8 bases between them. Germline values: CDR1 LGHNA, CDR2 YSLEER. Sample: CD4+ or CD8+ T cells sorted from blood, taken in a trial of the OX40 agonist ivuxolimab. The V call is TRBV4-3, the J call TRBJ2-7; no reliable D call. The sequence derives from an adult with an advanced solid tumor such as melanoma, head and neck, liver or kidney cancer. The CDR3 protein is CASSQDSRTYEQYF. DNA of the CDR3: TGCGCCAGCAGCCAAGATAGTAGGACCTACGAGCAGTACTTC.